This T cell receptor beta chain was found in a study of T cells after yellow fever vaccination. This clonotype was seen repeatedly, ten times or more. TCRdb analysed the 5' RACE reads with MiXCR anew, one entry per CDR3 protein. Among a few hundred thousand distinct CDR3 sequences listed, approximately 8% were seen once. Germline CDR1 and CDR2: SGHRS and YFSETQ. Trimming stripped 5 bases from V and 4 bases from J, with 9 bases between. The CDR3 extends over 13 amino acids. The chain joins TRBV5-1 to TRBJ2-2; D possibly uses TRBD1 or TRBD2 (6 bases each). The source of this sequence is a man younger than 30 who received the YFV17D yellow fever vaccine. The material was PBMCs, obtained more than 40 days after the first yellow fever vaccination. In DNA, the CDR3 is TGCGCCAGCAGTTCGGGGGCCACCGGGGAGCTGTTTTTT. It translates to CASSSGATGELFF.